One sample yielded the 30 T cell receptor beta chains listed below, sequenced in a study of blood T cell repertoires in COVID-19. Some clones are missing from TCRdb's copy, which holds only in-frame ones; the method was immunoSEQ multiplex PCR. The sample holds about 330,000 clones; over 75% are singletons and the top ten take approximately 4%. The sequenced sample was peripheral blood. All receptors derive from a woman in her fifties or sixties with active or convalescent COVID-19.

The gene calls are TRBV3-1 (or the pseudogene TRBV3-2) and TRBJ2-7; 7 bases are a match to TRBD1. The CDR3 contains 14 residues. CDR1 and CDR2 from the germline V gene are LGHDT and YNNKEL (reference sequence). The trim removed 7 bases at V and 5 bases at J, leaving 11 bases unmatched. CDR3 coding DNA: TGTGCCAGCACCCTCGGGACAGAGCCTAACGAGCAGTACTTC. Its protein product is CASTLGTEPNEQYF.

The V gene is TRBV4-2, the J gene TRBJ1-4; unclear D gene. The V end was cut by 0 bases, the J end by 7 bases, with 12 bases between. The V gene's germline CDR1 is LGHNA and CDR2 YNFKEQ. CDR3 size: 15 residues. The chain's CDR3 is CASSQDPGFGEKLFF. CDR3 DNA: TGTGCCAGCAGCCAAGATCCCGGTTTCGGTGAAAAACTGTTTTTT.

J is TRBJ2-7 and V is TRBV7-2; 7 positions agree with TRBD2. Germline loops: CDR1 SGHTA, CDR2 FQGNSA. The CDR3 consists of 14 residues. Unmatched junction bases numbered 7, after V lost 5 bases and J lost 3 bases. In nucleotides, the CDR3 is TGTGCCAGCAGCCGGGACTACGTCGACTACGAGCAGTACTTC. This sequence encodes CASSRDYVDYEQYF.

The rearrangement uses TRBV3-1 (or the pseudogene TRBV3-2) and TRBJ2-1, with no clear D. The CDR3 consists of 12 residues. Deletions cut 0 bases from V and 9 bases from J, with 6 bases between. Germline lookup yields CDR1 LGHDT and CDR2 YNNKEL (reference sequence). CDR3 protein: CASSQEVREQFF. The CDR3 nucleotides read TGTGCCAGCAGCCAAGAAGTGCGTGAGCAGTTCTTC.

This chain links TRBV29-1 with TRBJ1-1; D not resolved. With 4 bases removed from V and 4 bases from J, the gap between germline ends came to 13 bases. The CDR3 contains 13 residues. Germline V gene lookup returns CDR1 SQVTM and CDR2 ANQGSEA. The CDR3, as DNA: TGCAGCGTTGCTAGCCGGATGGCCACTGAAGCTTTCTTT. Its protein is CSVASRMATEAFF. Full variable domain (outside the CDR3, taken from reference TRBV29-1 and TRBJ1-1): SAVISQKPSRDICQRGTSLTIQCQVDSQVTMMFWYRQQPGQSLTLIATANQGSEATYESGFVIDKFPISRPNLTFSTLTVSNMSPEDSSIYLCSVASRMATEAFFGQGTRLTVV.

To note about this clone: Other nucleotide sequences in the sample specify the same CDR3. This chain links TRBV5-1 with TRBJ2-2; tentative D call: TRBD2 (6 bases). Trimming took 4 bases from V and 0 from J, leaving 13 bases between them. CDR3 length: 16 residues. Germline CDR1 SGHRS, CDR2 YFSETQ. CDR3: CASSPSGGANTGELFF. The CDR3 coding sequence is TGCGCCAGCAGCCCCTCAGGCGGGGCGAACACCGGGGAGCTGTTTTTT.

The CDR3 nucleotides read TGTGCCAGTAGTATGGGGGACAACTCGTACTCCTACGAGCAGTACTTC. This encodes CASSMGDNSYSYEQYF. The chain employs TRBV19 and TRBJ2-7; weak D call: TRBD1 (6 bases). Germline CDR1 and CDR2: LNHDA and SQIVND (reference sequence). This CDR3 is built from 16 residues. Trimming left V 3 bases short and J 0 bases short, with 15 bases between.

This sequence joins TRBV12-3 or TRBV12-4 and TRBJ1-2, with D unresolved. This CDR3 region has 11 residues. V gave up 3 bases and J gave up 10 bases, with 9 bases separating them. The CDR3 region is CASSFSVTYTF. CDR3 sequence (DNA): TGTGCCAGCAGTTTTTCAGTAACCTACACCTTC.

The chain carries TRBV5-1 and TRBJ2-5, with D unresolved. In germline, CDR1 is SGHRS, CDR2 YFSETQ. The CDR3 contains 11 residues. Between the trimmed V and J ends, which lost 7 bases and 5 bases, there was a span of 9 bases. The CDR3 is CASGPLETQYF. CDR3 coding DNA: TGCGCCAGCGGGCCCTTGGAGACCCAGTACTTC.

The V call is TRBV7-2, the J call TRBJ1-2; TRBD1 is a possible D gene (5 bases). Germline V CDR1 and CDR2: SGHTA, FQGNSA. The V end was cut by 2 bases, the J end by 8 bases, with 12 bases between. CDR3 length equals 13 residues. CDR3 amino acids: CASSLQTAGGYTF. DNA for the CDR3: TGTGCCAGCAGCTTACAGACAGCGGGGGGCTACACCTTC.

The chain has TRBV12-3 or TRBV12-4 and TRBJ2-5, with 7 bases identical to TRBD1. The length of the CDR3 is 13 residues. Germline trimming cut 5 bases from V and 7 bases from J; bases unmatched to any gene: 7. CDR3 region: CASSHRGLRTQYF. CDR3 nucleotide sequence: TGTGCCAGCAGTCACAGGGGCTTGAGGACCCAGTACTTC.

V is TRBV7-2 and J is TRBJ1-2; a weak D match, TRBD1 (6 bases). Germline V lookup: CDR1 SGHTA, CDR2 FQGNSA. Trimming stripped 1 base from V and 0 bases from J, with 9 bases between. The CDR3 loop spans 15 amino acids. In DNA, the CDR3 is TGTGCCAGCAGCTTAGGGACAGTTACTAACTATGGCTACACCTTC. Translating gives CASSLGTVTNYGYTF.

V gene TRBV7-6 combines with J gene TRBJ2-2; D is unclear. CDR3 length equals 15 residues. Germline V CDR1 and CDR2: SGHVS, FNYEAQ. The germline V and J ends were trimmed by 0 bases and 2 bases, with 7 bases remaining between them. The CDR3 is CASSLAGYNTGELFF. The CDR3 nucleotides read TGTGCCAGCAGCTTAGCGGGCTACAACACCGGGGAGCTGTTTTTT.

V and J are TRBV2 and TRBJ1-2; 7 positions match TRBD1. Germline loops: CDR1 SNHLY, CDR2 FYNNEI. This CDR3 spans 17 amino acids. After removal of 4 bases from V and 5 bases from J, the junction contained 16 bases not matched to a gene. CDR3 DNA: TGTGCCAGCAGTGGCCAGTCTCCAGGGGGAGTCGTGTATGGCTACACCTTC. Translation gives CASSGQSPGGVVYGYTF.

The chain is built from TRBV6-2 or TRBV6-3 and TRBJ2-1, with 12 bases that match TRBD1. The length of the CDR3 is 16 residues. Germline V CDR1 and CDR2: MNHEY, SVGEGT. V trimming: 0 bases; J trimming: 15 bases; junction bases outside the gene matches: 12. The DNA of the CDR3 is TGTGCCAGCAGTTACTCGAAATCCGGGACAGGGGGCACCATGTTCTTC. Translated: CASSYSKSGTGGTMFF.

The J gene is TRBJ2-1, the V gene TRBV30, with TRBD2 matching 13 bases. Germline V gene lookup returns CDR1 GTSNPN and CDR2 SVGIG (reference sequence). V was pared by 7 bases and J by 4 bases, with 4 bases of the junction left unmatched. The CDR3 totals 14 residues. CDR3 loop: CALRTSGSYNEQFF. The CDR3 DNA is TGTGCCTTAAGGACTAGCGGGAGTTACAATGAGCAGTTCTTC.

This chain joins TRBV9 and TRBJ2-1; 7 bases line up with TRBD1. Germline values: CDR1 SGDLS, CDR2 YYNGEE. The CDR3 runs to 15 residues. Trimming at V came to 6 bases and at J to 3 bases, leaving 9 bases not matched to a gene. The chain's CDR3 is CASTRGGTDYNEQFF. CDR3 in DNA: TGTGCCAGCACCAGAGGTGGGACAGACTACAATGAGCAGTTCTTC.

As for this clone: Distinct nucleotide sequences in the sample also encode this CDR3. This chain joins TRBV18 and TRBJ1-2; tentative D call: TRBD1 (6 bases). Germline loops: CDR1 KGHSH, CDR2 LQKENI. This CDR3 is built from 13 residues. The V end lost 3 bases, the J end lost 4 bases, and 9 bases lay between the germline ends. CDR3 residues: CASSPDRVYGYTF. DNA for the CDR3: TGTGCCAGCTCACCGGACAGAGTCTATGGCTACACCTTC.

The chain links TRBV5-1 to TRBJ2-1; possibly TRBD1 for D (5 bases). The CDR3 runs 15 residues. V dropped 9 bases and J dropped 1 base, with 17 bases sitting between them. Germline V lookup: CDR1 SGHRS, CDR2 YFSETQ. The CDR3 loop is CATSSGFGSYNEQFF. DNA for the CDR3: TGCGCCACCTCCTCAGGGTTTGGGTCCTACAATGAGCAGTTCTTC.

This chain links TRBV10-3 with TRBJ1-6; the D gene is possibly TRBD1 (6 bases). The CDR3 has 15 residues. Deletions cut 3 bases from V and 7 bases from J, with 13 bases between. Germline V gene sequence: CDR1 ENHRY, CDR2 SYGVKD. CDR3 region: CAISERQGRNSPLHF. The CDR3 DNA follows: TGTGCCATCAGTGAAAGGCAGGGGCGAAATTCACCCCTCCACTTT.

The chain joins TRBV6-6 to TRBJ2-7, with D possibly matching TRBD1 (8 bases). This CDR3 spans 14 amino acids. V dropped 8 bases and J dropped 0 bases, with 14 bases sitting between them. The germline CDR1 and CDR2 sequences are MNHNY and SVGAGI (reference sequence). Here the CDR3 reads CASLSGTGSYEQYF. CDR3 sequence (DNA): TGTGCCAGCCTCAGCGGGACAGGCTCCTACGAGCAGTACTTC.

The chain combines TRBV5-1 with TRBJ2-5; D uncertain. Germline CDR1 and CDR2: SGHRS and YFSETQ. V was clipped by 4 bases and J by 1 base, with 17 bases between them. CDR3 length: 16 amino acids. The CDR3 DNA is TGCGCCAGCAGCCCTAGACTTGCCTCTCTCCAAGAGACCCAGTACTTC. Translation: CASSPRLASLQETQYF.

In its sample, this clone was seen once. The chain couples TRBV19 to TRBJ2-1; D may be TRBD2 (6 bases). From germline, CDR1 is LNHDA and CDR2 SQIVND (reference sequence). The germline V and J ends were trimmed by 5 bases and 0 bases, with 17 bases remaining between them. The CDR3 sequence is 17 residues long. This CDR3 reads CASSPLTATSSYNEQFF. CDR3 nucleotide sequence: TGTGCCAGTAGTCCACTTACCGCGACTAGCTCCTACAATGAGCAGTTCTTC. The complete variable domain, with remaining parts taken from reference TRBV19 and TRBJ2-1, reads DGGITQSPKYLFRKEGQNVTLSCEQNLNHDAMYWYRQDPGQGLRLIYYSQIVNDFQKGDIAEGYSVSREKKESFPLTVTSAQKNPTAFYLCASSPLTATSSYNEQFFGPGTRLTVL.

The V call is TRBV7-9, the J call TRBJ2-7; D is unclear. The germline V and J ends were trimmed by 7 bases and 3 bases, with 7 bases remaining between them. The CDR3 spans 11 residues. Germline CDR1 is SEHNR and CDR2 is FQNEAQ (reference sequence). The CDR3 protein is CASTLGYEQYF. The CDR3 bases are TGTGCCAGCACACTCGGCTACGAGCAGTACTTC.

The V and J genes are TRBV27 and TRBJ1-3, with D hard to call. There are 15 residues in the CDR3. V lost 0 bases to trimming and J lost 3 bases, with 9 bases between them. The germline V gene encodes CDR1 MNHEY and CDR2 SMNVEV (reference sequence). The CDR3 loop is CASSLSPAGGNTIYF. As DNA, the CDR3 is TGTGCCAGCAGTTTATCCCCGGCAGGTGGAAACACCATATATTTT.

The chain recombines TRBV11-3 with TRBJ2-1; 7 bases align to TRBD2. This CDR3 comprises 14 residues. The germline V gene encodes CDR1 SGHNT and CDR2 YENEEA. V shed 5 bases and J 5 bases; nucleotides not matched to a gene: 6. The CDR3 region has the DNA TGTGCCAGCAGCCCCGGGACTATCAACAATGAGCAGTTCTTC. As protein: CASSPGTINNEQFF.

The chain uses TRBV27 and TRBJ1-5; D is unresolved. The germline V and J ends were trimmed by 2 bases and 6 bases, with 8 bases remaining between them. The CDR3 is 13 amino acids. Per germline, CDR1 MNHEY and CDR2 SMNVEV (reference sequence). The CDR3 loop reads CASSLNGIQPQHF. CDR3 DNA: TGTGCCAGCAGTTTAAACGGGATTCAGCCCCAGCATTTT.

V and J are TRBV4-2 and TRBJ1-1; D not resolved. With 2 bases removed from V and 5 bases from J, the gap between germline ends came to 12 bases. CDR3 length: 14 amino acids. Germline V CDR1 and CDR2: LGHNA, YNFKEQ. The CDR3 loop reads CASSQLGRGTEAFF. CDR3 sequence (DNA): TGTGCCAGCAGCCAATTGGGGAGAGGGACTGAAGCTTTCTTT.

The V and J genes are TRBV4-2 and TRBJ1-1; D remains unclear. CDR1 and CDR2 (germline): LGHNA, YNFKEQ. CDR3 size: 12 residues. V lost 3 bases and J 6 bases, leaving 8 bases between the germline ends. This CDR3 reads CASSHERAEAFF. In DNA form, the CDR3 reads TGTGCCAGCAGCCATGAGCGGGCTGAAGCTTTCTTT.

About this clone: The germline gene is not matched at one end of the junction; a read error may be the cause. The chain couples TRBV7-7 to TRBJ2-7, with a weak D call TRBD1 (6 bases). CDR1 and CDR2 (germline): SSHAT, FNYEAQ (reference sequence). The CDR3 is made up of 13 amino acids. CDR3 residues: CASSLEKGGEQYF. The CDR3 bases are TGTGCTAGCAGCTTAGAAAAAGGGGGCGAGCAGTACTTC. The full variable domain, in which reference TRBV7-7 and TRBJ2-7 provide the parts outside the CDR3, is GAGVSQSPRYKVTKRGQDVTLRCDPISSHATLYWYQQALGQGPEFLTYFNYEAQPDKSGLPSDRFSAERPEGSISTLTIQRTEQRDSAMYRCASSLEKGGEQYFGPGTRLTVT.